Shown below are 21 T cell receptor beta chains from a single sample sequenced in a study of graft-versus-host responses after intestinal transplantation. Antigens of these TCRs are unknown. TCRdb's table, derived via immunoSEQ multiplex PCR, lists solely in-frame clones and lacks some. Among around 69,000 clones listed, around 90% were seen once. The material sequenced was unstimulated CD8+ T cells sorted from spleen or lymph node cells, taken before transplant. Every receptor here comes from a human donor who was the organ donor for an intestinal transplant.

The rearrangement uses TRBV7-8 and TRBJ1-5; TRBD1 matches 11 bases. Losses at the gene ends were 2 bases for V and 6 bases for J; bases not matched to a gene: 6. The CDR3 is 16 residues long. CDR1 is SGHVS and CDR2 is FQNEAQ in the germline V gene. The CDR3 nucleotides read TGTGCCAGCAGCTTATGGACAGGGGGCGAAGGTCAGCCCCAGCATTTT. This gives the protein CASSLWTGGEGQPQHF.

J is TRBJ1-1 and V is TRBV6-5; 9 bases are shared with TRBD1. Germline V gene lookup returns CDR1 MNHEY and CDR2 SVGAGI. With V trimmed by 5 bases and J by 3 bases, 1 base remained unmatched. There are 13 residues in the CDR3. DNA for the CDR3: TGTGCCAGCAGTCGGACAGGGGACACTGAAGCTTTCTTT. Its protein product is CASSRTGDTEAFF.

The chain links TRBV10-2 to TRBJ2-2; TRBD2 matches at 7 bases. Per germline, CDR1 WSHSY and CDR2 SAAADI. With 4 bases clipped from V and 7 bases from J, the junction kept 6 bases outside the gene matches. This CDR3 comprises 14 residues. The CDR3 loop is CASSVGLVGGELFF. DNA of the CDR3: TGCGCCAGCAGTGTTGGACTAGTCGGCGGGGAGCTGTTTTTT.

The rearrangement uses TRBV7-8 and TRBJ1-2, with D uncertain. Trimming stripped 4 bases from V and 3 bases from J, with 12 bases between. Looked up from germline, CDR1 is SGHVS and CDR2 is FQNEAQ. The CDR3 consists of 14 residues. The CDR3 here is CASSSEGGDYGYTF. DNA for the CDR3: TGTGCCAGCAGCTCGGAGGGCGGGGACTATGGCTACACCTTC. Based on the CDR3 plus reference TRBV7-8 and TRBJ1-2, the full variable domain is GAGVSQSPRYKVAKRGQDVALRCDPISGHVSLFWYQQALGQGPEFLTYFQNEAQLDKSGLPSDRFFAERPEGSVSTLKIQRTQQEDSAVYLCASSSEGGDYGYTFGSGTRLTVV.

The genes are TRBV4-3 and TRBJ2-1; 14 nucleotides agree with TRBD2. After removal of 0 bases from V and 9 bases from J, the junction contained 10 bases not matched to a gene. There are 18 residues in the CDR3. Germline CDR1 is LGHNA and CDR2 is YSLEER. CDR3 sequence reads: CASSQDYRGLAGAGEQFF. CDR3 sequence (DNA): TGCGCCAGCAGCCAAGATTACCGGGGACTAGCGGGGGCCGGTGAGCAGTTCTTC.

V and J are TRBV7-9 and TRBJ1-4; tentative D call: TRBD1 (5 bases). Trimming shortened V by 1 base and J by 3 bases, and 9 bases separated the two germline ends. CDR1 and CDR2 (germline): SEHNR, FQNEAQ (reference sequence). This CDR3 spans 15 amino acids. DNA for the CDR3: TGTGCCAGCAGCTTAGGAGACAGACCTAATGAAAAACTGTTTTTT. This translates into CASSLGDRPNEKLFF.

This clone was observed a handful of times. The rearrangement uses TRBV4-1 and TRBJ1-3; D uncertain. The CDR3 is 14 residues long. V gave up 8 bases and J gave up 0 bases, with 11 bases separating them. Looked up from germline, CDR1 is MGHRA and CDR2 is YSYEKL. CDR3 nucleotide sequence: TGCGCCAGCGCCCCGGGATCCTCTGGAAACACCATATATTTT. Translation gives CASAPGSSGNTIYF.

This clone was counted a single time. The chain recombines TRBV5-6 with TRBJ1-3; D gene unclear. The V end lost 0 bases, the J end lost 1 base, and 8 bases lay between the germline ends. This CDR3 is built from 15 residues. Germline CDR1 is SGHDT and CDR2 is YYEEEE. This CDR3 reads CASSLASISGNTIYF. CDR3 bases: TGTGCCAGCAGCTTGGCGTCTATATCTGGAAACACCATATATTTT.

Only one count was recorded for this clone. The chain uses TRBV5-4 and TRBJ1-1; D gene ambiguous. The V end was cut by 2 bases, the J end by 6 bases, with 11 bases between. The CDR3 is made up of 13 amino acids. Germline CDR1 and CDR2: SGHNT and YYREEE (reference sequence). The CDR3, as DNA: TGTGCCAGCAGCTTAACAAACTACCCTGAAGCTTTCTTT. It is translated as CASSLTNYPEAFF.

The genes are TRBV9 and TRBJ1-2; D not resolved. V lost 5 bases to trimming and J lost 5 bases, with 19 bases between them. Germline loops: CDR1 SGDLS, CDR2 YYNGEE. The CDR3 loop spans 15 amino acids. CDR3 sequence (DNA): TGTGCCAGCAGGGAAATCTTGGAACCGGGATATGGCTACACCTTC. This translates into CASREILEPGYGYTF.

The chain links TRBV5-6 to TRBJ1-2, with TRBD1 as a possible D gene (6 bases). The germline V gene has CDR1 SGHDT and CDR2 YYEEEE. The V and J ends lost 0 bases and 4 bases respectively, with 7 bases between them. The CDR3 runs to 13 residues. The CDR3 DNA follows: TGTGCCAGCAGCTTGGGGACAGCCTATGGCTACACCTTC. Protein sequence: CASSLGTAYGYTF.

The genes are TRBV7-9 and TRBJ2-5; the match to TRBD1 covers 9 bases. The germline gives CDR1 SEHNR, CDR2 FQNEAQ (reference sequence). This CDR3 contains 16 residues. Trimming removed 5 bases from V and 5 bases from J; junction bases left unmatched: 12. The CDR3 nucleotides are TGTGCCAGCAGCCACAGTACGAACAGGGGGCTCGAGACCCAGTACTTC. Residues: CASSHSTNRGLETQYF.

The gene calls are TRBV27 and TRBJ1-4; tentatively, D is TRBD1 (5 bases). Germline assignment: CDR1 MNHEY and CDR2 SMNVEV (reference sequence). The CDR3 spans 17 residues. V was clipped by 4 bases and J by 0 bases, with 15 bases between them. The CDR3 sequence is CASSSDIDRATNEKLFF. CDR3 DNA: TGTGCCAGCAGTTCAGATATCGACAGAGCAACTAATGAAAAACTGTTTTTT.

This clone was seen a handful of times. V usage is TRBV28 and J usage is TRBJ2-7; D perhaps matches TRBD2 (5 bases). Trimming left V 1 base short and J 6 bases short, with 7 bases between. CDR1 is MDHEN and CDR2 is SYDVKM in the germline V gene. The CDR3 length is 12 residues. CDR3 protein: CASSLFGSEQYV. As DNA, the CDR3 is TGTGCCAGCAGTTTATTTGGGAGCGAGCAGTACGTC.

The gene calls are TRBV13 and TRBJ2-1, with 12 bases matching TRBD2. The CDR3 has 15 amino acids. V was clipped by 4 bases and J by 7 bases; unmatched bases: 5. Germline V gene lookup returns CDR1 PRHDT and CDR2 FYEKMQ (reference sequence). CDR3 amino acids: CASSSSGGAGNEQFF. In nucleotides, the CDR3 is TGTGCCAGCAGCTCTAGCGGGGGGGCCGGGAATGAGCAGTTCTTC.

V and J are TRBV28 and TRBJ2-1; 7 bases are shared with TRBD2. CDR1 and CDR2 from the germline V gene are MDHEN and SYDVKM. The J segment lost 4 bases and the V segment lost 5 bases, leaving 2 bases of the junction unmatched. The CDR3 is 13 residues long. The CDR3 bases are TGTGCCAGCAGTACTAGCGTTTACAATGAGCAGTTCTTC. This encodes CASSTSVYNEQFF.

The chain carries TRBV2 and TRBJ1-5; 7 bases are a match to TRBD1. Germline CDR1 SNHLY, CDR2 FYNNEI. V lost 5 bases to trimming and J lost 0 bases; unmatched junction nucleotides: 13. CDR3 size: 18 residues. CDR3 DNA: TGTGCCAGCAGTAAGGGCTCAGGGGGGCCCTATAGCAATCAGCCCCAGCATTTT. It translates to CASSKGSGGPYSNQPQHF.

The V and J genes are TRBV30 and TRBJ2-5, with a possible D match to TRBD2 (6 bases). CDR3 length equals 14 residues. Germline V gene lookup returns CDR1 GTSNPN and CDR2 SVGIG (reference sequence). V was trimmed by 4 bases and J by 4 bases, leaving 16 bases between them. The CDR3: CAWTYGSGLETQYF. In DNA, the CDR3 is TGTGCCTGGACCTATGGGAGCGGGTTAGAGACCCAGTACTTC.

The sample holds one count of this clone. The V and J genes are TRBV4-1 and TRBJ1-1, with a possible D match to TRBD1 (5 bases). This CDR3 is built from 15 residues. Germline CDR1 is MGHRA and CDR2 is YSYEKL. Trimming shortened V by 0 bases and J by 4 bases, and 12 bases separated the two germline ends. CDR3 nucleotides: TGCGCCAGCAGCCAAGATCGGGGCGGGGGCACTGAAGCTTTCTTT. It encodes CASSQDRGGGTEAFF.

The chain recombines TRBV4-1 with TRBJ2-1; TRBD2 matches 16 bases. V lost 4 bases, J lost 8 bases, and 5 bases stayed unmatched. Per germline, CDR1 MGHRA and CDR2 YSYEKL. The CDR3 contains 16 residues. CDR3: CASSPGTSGGAHEQFF. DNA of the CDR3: TGCGCCAGCAGCCCCGGGACTAGCGGGGGGGCCCATGAGCAGTTCTTC.

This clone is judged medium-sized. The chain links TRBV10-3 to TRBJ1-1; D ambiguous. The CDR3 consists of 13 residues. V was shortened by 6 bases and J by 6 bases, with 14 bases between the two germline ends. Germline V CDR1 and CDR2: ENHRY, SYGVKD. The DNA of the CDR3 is TGTGCCATCAGGGCCGCTTCCTCCCCTGAAGCTTTCTTT. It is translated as CAIRAASSPEAFF.